This TCR beta chain appears in the sequencing data of a study of beta chain features in type 1 diabetes. Findings and limits, study-wide: In all four CD4+ subsets, TCRB CDR3 length was significantly, moderately reduced in type 1 diabetes.

This clone was detected only a few times. No antigen is known for it. The CDR3 runs to 18 residues. The V gene's germline CDR1 is SGHVS and CDR2 FNYEAQ. The junction had 15 bases not matched to a gene; V was cut back by 5 bases and J by 3 bases. The investigators reverse transcribed all of the isolated RNA, so they sequenced expressed TCRB transcripts. TCRdb keeps only in-frame clones here, not all; method: immunoSEQ multiplex PCR. The sample holds approximately 400,000 clones, about 15% seen once. The sequenced sample was naive CD4+ T cells from blood. This TCR was recovered from a woman younger than 30 in good health. The rearrangement links TRBV7-6 to TRBJ2-1; 8 bases are shared with TRBD2. In nucleotides, the CDR3 is TGTGCCAGCAGCCCTGGTCGATGGCGGGAGGATTTCTACAATGAGCAGTTCTTC. It yields the protein CASSPGRWREDFYNEQFF.